A selection of T cell receptor beta chains follows, all from one sample in a study of T cells after yellow fever vaccination. TCRdb passed the 5' RACE reads through MiXCR, listing each CDR3 protein once. The sample includes a few hundred thousand distinct CDR3 sequences, over 4.5% of them seen just once. Sequencing was performed on CD4+ T cells sorted from PBMCs, taken on the day of the yellow fever booster vaccination. The receptor source for this set is a man in his late teens or twenties who received the YFV17D yellow fever vaccine. CDR3s include the opening cysteine and the closing phenylalanine or tryptophan. Each record gives: CDR3 DNA, CDR3 protein, J gene, clone size, V gene, D gene. D genes are given only for firm matches. Rows may omit the clone size; those that give it use once, few, many or a size class.

DNA: TGTGCCAGCTCTCGTCCAGGGTCCACCGGGGAGCTGTTTTTT; CDR3: CASSRPGSTGELFF; J: TRBJ2-2; size: -; V: TRBV28; D: -
DNA: TGTGCCAGCAGCCACCGGGACCGAAACTATGGCTACACCTTC; CDR3: CASSHRDRNYGYTF; J: TRBJ1-2; size: many; V: TRBV3-1; D: -
DNA: TGTGCCAGCTCACCATCGGTGTCGAGCTCTGGGGCCAACGTCCTGACTTTC; CDR3: CASSPSVSSSGANVLTF; J: TRBJ2-6; size: many; V: TRBV18; D: -
DNA: TGTGCCAGCAGCTTACCGGAGCTAGGACACTATGGCTACACCTTC; CDR3: CASSLPELGHYGYTF; J: TRBJ1-2; size: many; V: TRBV7-9; D: -
DNA: TGCGCCAGCAGCATATTAGCTTTCGGGGGCCTAGCCAAAAACATTCAGTACTTC; CDR3: CASSILAFGGLAKNIQYF; J: TRBJ2-4; size: -; V: TRBV5-1; D: -
DNA: TGTGCCAGCTCAGACACTTACCAAGAGACCCAGTACTTC; CDR3: CASSDTYQETQYF; J: TRBJ2-5; size: few; V: TRBV18; D: -
DNA: TGTGCCAGCAGCGCGACAGCCTCCTACGAGCAGTACTTC; CDR3: CASSATASYEQYF; J: TRBJ2-7; size: many; V: TRBV5-5; D: -
DNA: TGTGCCAGCAGCCAAGGAGAGGGGCTAGCGGGGGCCCTCAATGAGCAGTTCTTC; CDR3: CASSQGEGLAGALNEQFF; J: TRBJ2-1; size: -; V: TRBV14; D: TRBD2
DNA: TGCAGTGCTAGAGCCCTCCTCGGACAGGGGGCCGGCGAGCAGTACTTC; CDR3: CSARALLGQGAGEQYF; J: TRBJ2-7; size: -; V: TRBV20-1; D: TRBD1
DNA: TGTGCCAGCACCAGGGGGGCAGAGACCCAGTACTTC; CDR3: CASTRGAETQYF; J: TRBJ2-5; size: few; V: TRBV2; D: -
DNA: TGCTCCCGACCAGGGAGACCCACAGATACGCAGTATTTT; CDR3: CSRPGRPTDTQYF; J: TRBJ2-3; size: few; V: TRBV20-1; D: -
DNA: TGTGCCAGCAGAGGTCATCGGTCTAGCGGGGGGAACACCGGGGAGCTGTTTTTT; CDR3: CASRGHRSSGGNTGELFF; J: TRBJ2-2; size: many; V: TRBV7-8; D: TRBD2
DNA: TGTGCCAGCAGCTTACGTACCCTTGATAAAGCTTTCTTT; CDR3: CASSLRTLDKAFF; J: TRBJ1-1; size: -; V: TRBV11-1; D: -
DNA: TGTGCCAGCAGCCAAGAGAGGGGACAGGGCCGGCGCTACACCTTC; CDR3: CASSQERGQGRRYTF; J: TRBJ1-2; size: few; V: TRBV4-2; D: TRBD1
DNA: TGCGCCAGCAACGTCAGGGGGCGCGGAGTGAACACTGAAGCTTTCTTT; CDR3: CASNVRGRGVNTEAFF; J: TRBJ1-1; size: few; V: TRBV4-1; D: TRBD1
DNA: TGTGCCAGTACCACGGGACAGCTCGAAGACTATGGCTACACCTTC; CDR3: CASTTGQLEDYGYTF; J: TRBJ1-2; size: few; V: TRBV19; D: TRBD1
DNA: TGTGCCAGTAGTATTCCCCCGAATGAGCAGTTCTTC; CDR3: CASSIPPNEQFF; J: TRBJ2-1; size: few; V: TRBV19; D: -
DNA: TGCAGTGCTATGCGGGAGACCCAGTACTTC; CDR3: CSAMRETQYF; J: TRBJ2-5; size: -; V: TRBV20-1; D: -